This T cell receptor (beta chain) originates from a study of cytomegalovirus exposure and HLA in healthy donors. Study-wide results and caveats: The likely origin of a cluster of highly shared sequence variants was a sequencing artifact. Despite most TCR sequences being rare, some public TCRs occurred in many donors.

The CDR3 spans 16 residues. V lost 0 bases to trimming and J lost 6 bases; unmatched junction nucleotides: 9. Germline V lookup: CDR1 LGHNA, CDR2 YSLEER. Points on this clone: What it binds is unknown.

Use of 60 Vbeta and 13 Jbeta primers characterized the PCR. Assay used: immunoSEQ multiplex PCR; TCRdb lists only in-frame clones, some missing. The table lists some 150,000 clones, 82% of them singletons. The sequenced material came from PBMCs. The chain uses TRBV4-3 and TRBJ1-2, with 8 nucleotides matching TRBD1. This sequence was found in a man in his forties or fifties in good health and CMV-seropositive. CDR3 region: CASSQDRSARGHGYTF. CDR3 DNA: TGCGCCAGCAGCCAAGATCGATCCGCCAGGGGGCATGGCTACACCTTC.